Listed below are T cell receptor beta chains from one sample, sequenced in a study of human T cells and chemical hapten exposure. TCRdb re-called the RACE reads with MiXCR, one entry per CDR3 protein. Among some 170,000 distinct CDR3 sequences listed, 20% to 25% were seen once. Sample: whole blood, taken in connection with sensitization to the hapten diphenylcyclopropenone (DPC). The receptors stem from a woman aged 45-59 years with alopecia areata. Some clones in this sample may be carry-over from other donors' samples. Each CDR3 is given with its conserved first and last residue. The D gene is left open where the match is weak. Clone size is stated in some rows and not others, as once, few, many or a class when expanded.

v_call,d_call,j_call,clone_size,cdr3_nt,cdr3_aa
TRBV20-1,.,TRBJ2-7,.,TGCAGTGCTAGAGGTGGGACGGGGGTGTACGAGCAGTACTTC,CSARGGTGVYEQYF
TRBV19,TRBD1,TRBJ1-2,few,TGTGCCACCCGGGACAGGCCTTCTCAAAGCTATGGCTACACCTTC,CATRDRPSQSYGYTF
TRBV2,.,TRBJ1-3,few,TGTGCCAGCAGAAGGAGGGCCCAGCTTTACTCTGGAAACACCATATATTTT,CASRRRAQLYSGNTIYF
TRBV15,.,TRBJ2-3,once,TGTGCCACCAGCAGCCCTCCCGGGGAGTCGCAGTATTTT,CATSSPPGESQYF
TRBV7-9,TRBD2,TRBJ2-1,few,TGTGCCAGCAGCTTAAGGTTGACTGGGACTAGCGGTGGGAATGAGCAGTTCTTC,CASSLRLTGTSGGNEQFF
TRBV5-1,TRBD2,TRBJ2-2,.,TGCGCCAGCAGCTTGGAAGCGGGACGGAGCGGGGAGCTGTTTTTT,CASSLEAGRSGELFF
TRBV12-3/TRBV12-4,.,TRBJ1-1,once,TGTGCCAGCAGCCCTATAGGAGGGGTCTCCACTGAAGCTTTCTTT,CASSPIGGVSTEAFF
TRBV2,TRBD2,TRBJ2-1,few,TGTGCCAGCAGTTGGACTAGCGGGAGTTCCAATGAGCAGTTCTTC,CASSWTSGSSNEQFF
TRBV6-1,.,TRBJ1-5,few,TGTGCCAGCATTCTACAGGGACCGCCCCAGCATTTT,CASILQGPPQHF
TRBV20-1,.,TRBJ2-5,few,TGCAGTGCCCTGGCGACCGGCTTGGGGGAGACCCAGTACTTC,CSALATGLGETQYF
TRBV6-5,.,TRBJ2-3,.,TGTGCCAGCAGAACCCCAGATACGCAGTATTTT,CASRTPDTQYF
TRBV5-1,.,TRBJ1-2,.,TGCGCCAGCAGCTTGGATTCTTTCGGGGAGGGCTATGGCTACACCTTC,CASSLDSFGEGYGYTF
TRBV5-1,.,TRBJ2-2,many,TGCGCCAGCAGCTTGTGGACCGACGGGGAGCTGTTTTTT,CASSLWTDGELFF
TRBV20-1,.,TRBJ1-1,few,TGCAGTGCTAGAGTCAACACTGAAGCTTTCTTT,CSARVNTEAFF
TRBV15,.,TRBJ2-1,few,TGTGCCACCAGCAGAGATGTTGGAGTTCTCAATGAGCAGTTCTTC,CATSRDVGVLNEQFF
TRBV20-1,.,TRBJ2-3,few,TGCAGTGCTAAAGTGGCGGAGCAAGGCACAGATACGCAGTATTTT,CSAKVAEQGTDTQYF
TRBV11-2,.,TRBJ1-6,.,TGTGCCAGCAGCTTAACAGGGACATATAATTCACCCCTCCACTTT,CASSLTGTYNSPLHF
TRBV5-5,.,TRBJ2-6,.,TGTGCCAGCACCCCGGAACAGGCTTCTGGGGCCAACGTCCTGACTTTC,CASTPEQASGANVLTF
TRBV6-1,.,TRBJ2-3,.,TGTGCCAGCAGTCGGAGCGGTCCCACAGATACGCAGTATTTT,CASSRSGPTDTQYF
TRBV2,.,TRBJ1-5,few,TGTGCCAGCAGGGGGTCAAGACATCCTCAGCCCCAGCATTTT,CASRGSRHPQPQHF
TRBV7-9,.,TRBJ2-5,.,TGTGCCAGCAGGCCGGGGGACCGAGGGATGGAGACCCAGTACTTC,CASRPGDRGMETQYF
TRBV20-1,.,TRBJ1-1,.,TGCAGTGCTAAACTAAGGGGACGAATGGGCACTGAAGCTTTCTTT,CSAKLRGRMGTEAFF
TRBV20-1,.,TRBJ2-5,few,TGCAGTGCTATCGGGCCTGGTGTGTACTCGGAGACCCAGTACTTC,CSAIGPGVYSETQYF
TRBV20-1,.,TRBJ1-1,.,TGCAGTGCTAGAGTCCCGGGACACCTGAACACTGAAGCTTTCTTT,CSARVPGHLNTEAFF
TRBV24-1,TRBD2,TRBJ2-7,few,TGTGCCACCAGTGATTCCGTTAGCGGGAGGGCCGCCTACGAGCAGTACTTC,CATSDSVSGRAAYEQYF
TRBV24-1,.,TRBJ2-5,.,TGTGCCACCAGTGATTCTCGGGGGGCTAGCCAAGAGACCCAGTACTTC,CATSDSRGASQETQYF
TRBV14,TRBD2,TRBJ2-7,few,TGTGCCAGCAGCCCTAGACTAGCGGGGGAGCAGTACTTC,CASSPRLAGEQYF
TRBV14,.,TRBJ2-2,.,TGTGCCAGCAGCCAATCCGGCGGGTTTAACACCGGGGAGCTGTTTTTT,CASSQSGGFNTGELFF
TRBV18,.,TRBJ1-1,.,TGTGCCAGCTCAATCAGGGAGGGGACTGAAGCTTTCTTT,CASSIREGTEAFF
TRBV2,.,TRBJ1-5,.,TGTGCCAGCAGTGAAGCGCACAGTAATCAGCCCCAGCATTTT,CASSEAHSNQPQHF
TRBV7-7,.,TRBJ2-5,once,TGTGCTAGCAGCCGTACGGGACGGACACAAGAGACCCAGTACTTC,CASSRTGRTQETQYF
TRBV6-1,.,TRBJ1-5,.,TGTGCCAGCAGTGGTAATAACAGGTATCAGCCCCAGCATTTT,CASSGNNRYQPQHF
TRBV7-6,.,TRBJ1-2,.,TGTGCCAGCAGCCCCTCGAACGGACCCTATGGCTACACCTTC,CASSPSNGPYGYTF
TRBV15,.,TRBJ1-2,few,TGTGCCACCAGCAGAGATAGGGCAGCTTCCTATGGCTACACCTTC,CATSRDRAASYGYTF
TRBV29-1,TRBD1,TRBJ1-4,few,TGCAGCGCCAGGGGGTCTAATGAAAAACTGTTTTTT,CSARGSNEKLFF
TRBV29-1,TRBD1,TRBJ2-3,.,TGCAGCGTGGCCTCGACAGGGTCCACAGATACGCAGTATTTT,CSVASTGSTDTQYF
TRBV6-6,TRBD2,TRBJ2-1,once,TGTGCCAGCATCGCGACTAGCGGGGTTTTTAATGAGCAGTTCTTC,CASIATSGVFNEQFF
TRBV5-8,.,TRBJ2-6,few,TGTGCCAGCAGCTTGGACAGAGGCGCTGGGGCCAACGTCCTGACTTTC,CASSLDRGAGANVLTF
TRBV6-5,TRBD1,TRBJ1-4,few,TGTGCCAGCAGTTACTCGGGACAGTTAAATGAAAAACTGTTTTTT,CASSYSGQLNEKLFF
TRBV29-1,TRBD1,TRBJ2-2,many,TGCAGCGTTGGGCACAGGGGAGACACCGGGGAGCTGTTTTTT,CSVGHRGDTGELFF
TRBV20-1,.,TRBJ2-1,.,TGCAGTGCTAGAGATTACCGGGAGTCGCCTAATGAGCAGTTCTTC,CSARDYRESPNEQFF
TRBV29-1,.,TRBJ1-4,many,TGCAGCGTCTTGCAGTCCTTACTGGGGGAAAAACTGTTTTTT,CSVLQSLLGEKLFF